These 8 T cell receptor beta chains came from one sample sequenced in a study of identical twins. TCRdb recomputed calls from the 5' RACE reads with MiXCR, one row per CDR3 protein. Of some 560,000 distinct CDR3 sequences in the sample, around 9.6% were seen once. The sample was also linked to a second study, of yellow fever vaccine responses in identical twins.

Sequenced material: PBMCs. The receptors stem from a young woman in good health.

This chain joins TRBV7-2 and TRBJ1-2; D not certain. With 5 bases removed from V and 2 bases from J, the gap between germline ends came to 12 bases. CDR3 length equals 14 residues. CDR1 and CDR2 from the germline V gene are SGHTA and FQGNSA. The DNA for the CDR3 is TGTGCCAGCAGCGATCCTCTCCCGAACTATGGCTACACCTTC. Protein: CASSDPLPNYGYTF.

The chain links TRBV6-1 to TRBJ2-6, with 8 positions matching TRBD1. CDR1 and CDR2 (germline): MNHNS, SASEGT. Trimming cost V 4 bases and J 2 bases; bases outside gene matches: 13. The CDR3 totals 19 residues. DNA of the CDR3: TGTGCCAGCAGTGTGGGTCGTAGACAGGGGATGCCTGGGGCCAACGTCCTGACTTTC. It translates to CASSVGRRQGMPGANVLTF.

This clonotype was counted at least ten times. The chain combines TRBV5-1 with TRBJ2-7; D not certain. The germline CDR1 and CDR2 sequences are SGHRS and YFSETQ. The CDR3 sequence is 16 residues long. V was clipped by 0 bases and J by 2 bases, with 15 bases between them. In DNA, the CDR3 is TGCGCCAGCAGCTTGGACCCCCACCGGAATCCCTACGAGCAGTACTTC. This gives the protein CASSLDPHRNPYEQYF. Full variable domain (missing parts from reference TRBV5-1 and TRBJ2-7): KAGVTQTPRYLIKTRGQQVTLSCSPISGHRSVSWYQQTPGQGLQFLFEYFSETQRNKGNFPGRFSGRQFSNSRSEMNVSTLELGDSALYLCASSLDPHRNPYEQYFGPGTRLTVT.

This clonotype was seen many times. The chain joins TRBV10-3 to TRBJ2-1; the D is unclear. With 4 bases removed from V and 5 bases from J, the gap between germline ends came to 3 bases. Per germline, CDR1 ENHRY and CDR2 SYGVKD. The CDR3 spans 11 residues. The CDR3 DNA follows: TGTGCCATCAGTGTGGACAATGAGCAGTTCTTC. This gives the protein CAISVDNEQFF.

In this sample, this clonotype turned up many times. V is TRBV29-1 and J is TRBJ2-1; 7 nucleotides line up with TRBD2. V gave up 3 bases and J gave up 2 bases; unmatched junction bases: 7. This CDR3 is 15 amino acids long. Germline V lookup: CDR1 SQVTM, CDR2 ANQGSEA. The CDR3 is CSVDDSRGAYNEQFF. CDR3 sequence (DNA): TGCAGCGTTGACGACTCCCGGGGGGCCTACAATGAGCAGTTCTTC.

The rearrangement joins TRBV4-1 to TRBJ2-7; no reliable D call. The germline V and J ends were trimmed by 0 bases and 4 bases, with 13 bases remaining between them. Germline CDR1 reads MGHRA; CDR2 reads YSYEKL. The CDR3 totals 15 residues. In nucleotides, the CDR3 is TGCGCCAGCAGCCAAGAGTTACCCAGGTATTACGAGCAGTACTTC. This translates into CASSQELPRYYEQYF.

The chain couples TRBV7-3 to TRBJ2-3, with 8 bases identical to TRBD2. V dropped 5 bases and J dropped 6; count of bases not matched to a gene: 16. The CDR3 contains 17 residues. The germline gives CDR1 SGHTA, CDR2 FQGTGA. CDR3 sequence (DNA): TGTGCCAGCAGCAACCCTAGCGGGCCCTCTGGGTCCGATACGCAGTATTTT. This sequence encodes CASSNPSGPSGSDTQYF.

This clonotype was seen many times. The rearrangement joins TRBV18 to TRBJ2-3; tentative D call: TRBD2 (5 bases). V was shortened by 4 bases and J by 4 bases, with 9 bases between the two germline ends. Germline values: CDR1 KGHSH, CDR2 LQKENI. This CDR3 is 13 amino acids long. CDR3 coding DNA: TGTGCCAGCTCACTTGGACTCTCAGATACGCAGTATTTT. Residues: CASSLGLSDTQYF.